A single sample gave rise to the 10 T cell receptor beta chains below, sequenced in a study of cytomegalovirus exposure and HLA in healthy donors. With 60 Vbeta and 13 Jbeta primers, the PCR was carried out. TCRdb's copy holds only in-frame clones and misses some; the assay was immunoSEQ multiplex PCR. The sample carries about 170,000 clones, more than 80% recorded once. The sample was PBMCs. The receptors here all came from a man younger than 35 in good health and CMV-seronegative.

This chain joins TRBV6-1 and TRBJ2-7, with a tentative D call TRBD1 (6 bases). Trimming pared 4 bases from V and 3 bases from J, leaving 10 bases between. The CDR3 contains 13 residues. CDR1 and CDR2 (germline): MNHNS, SASEGT. DNA for the CDR3: TGTGCCAGCAGTGCCGAGACAGGCTACGAGCAGTACTTC. As protein: CASSAETGYEQYF.

V usage is TRBV5-4 and J usage is TRBJ2-2; tentatively, D is TRBD2 (6 bases). This CDR3 has 16 residues. The V gene's germline CDR1 is SGHNT and CDR2 YYREEE (reference sequence). V was pared by 4 bases and J by 2 bases, with 15 bases between. DNA of the CDR3: TGTGCCAGCAGCCCGCCGGGACTCCAAAACACCGGGGAGCTGTTTTTT. Amino acids: CASSPPGLQNTGELFF.

This rearrangement joins TRBV7-9 to TRBJ2-3; TRBD1 is a possible D gene (5 bases). This CDR3 contains 15 residues. The germline V gene has CDR1 SEHNR and CDR2 FQNEAQ (reference sequence). Between the trimmed V and J ends, which lost 2 bases and 3 bases, there was a span of 12 bases. The CDR3 protein is CASSLFRVGTDTQYF. CDR3 sequence (DNA): TGTGCCAGCAGCTTATTCAGGGTGGGGACAGATACGCAGTATTTT.

The chain couples TRBV4-2 to TRBJ2-2; the D gene is possibly TRBD2 (5 bases). This CDR3 has 14 amino acids. Deletions cut 4 bases from V and 1 base from J, with 7 bases between. Germline V CDR1 and CDR2: LGHNA, YNFKEQ. This CDR3 reads CASSREWNTGELFF. DNA for the CDR3: TGTGCCAGCAGCCGGGAGTGGAACACCGGGGAGCTGTTTTTT.

The chain employs TRBV29-1 and TRBJ2-5; TRBD2 agrees at 8 bases. V dropped 7 bases and J dropped 5; count of bases not matched to a gene: 9. Germline V gene data show CDR1 as SQVTM and CDR2 as ANQGSEA. The CDR3 loop spans 13 amino acids. CDR3 coding DNA: TGCAGCGCGAGCGGGAGAGGGACGGAGACCCAGTACTTC. This encodes CSASGRGTETQYF. Together with reference TRBV29-1 and TRBJ2-5, the CDR3 gives the full variable domain: SAVISQKPSRDICQRGTSLTIQCQVDSQVTMMFWYRQQPGQSLTLIATANQGSEATYESGFVIDKFPISRPNLTFSTLTVSNMSPEDSSIYLCSASGRGTETQYFGPGTRLLVL.

J is TRBJ1-2 and V is TRBV7-9; 8 bases fit TRBD1. CDR1 and CDR2 (germline): SEHNR, FQNEAQ (reference sequence). CDR3 length: 14 residues. V was clipped by 5 bases and J by 5 bases; unmatched bases: 7. CDR3 amino acids: CASSPWTGLYGYTF. The CDR3 coding sequence is TGTGCCAGCAGCCCCTGGACAGGGCTATATGGCTACACCTTC.

In this sample, this clone turned up once. The chain combines TRBV4-2 with TRBJ2-5; D perhaps matches TRBD2 (7 bases). Germline V gene sequence: CDR1 LGHNA, CDR2 YNFKEQ. The CDR3 sequence is 17 residues long. Trimming shortened V by 0 bases and J by 2 bases, and 16 bases separated the two germline ends. The CDR3 nucleotides read TGTGCCAGCAGCCAAGATGGGGGGGCCCTGTGGCAAGAGACCCAGTACTTC. Translation gives CASSQDGGALWQETQYF.

This chain links TRBV4-1 with TRBJ1-2; D possibly corresponds to TRBD1 (5 bases). This CDR3 is built from 13 residues. V gave up 2 bases and J gave up 5 bases, with 9 bases separating them. The germline gives CDR1 MGHRA, CDR2 YSYEKL. CDR3 sequence: CASSQWGLYGYTF. CDR3 nucleotide sequence: TGCGCCAGCAGCCAATGGGGACTTTATGGCTACACCTTC.

This rearrangement joins TRBV9 to TRBJ2-3; tentative D call: TRBD2 (6 bases). Germline V lookup: CDR1 SGDLS, CDR2 YYNGEE. Between the trimmed V and J ends, which lost 4 bases and 1 base, there was a span of 10 bases. CDR3 length equals 14 residues. This CDR3 reads CASSKAGGTDTQYF. The DNA of the CDR3 is TGTGCCAGCAGCAAAGCGGGTGGCACAGATACGCAGTATTTT.

The chain uses TRBV6-1 and TRBJ2-5, with 12 bases fitting TRBD2. Germline V gene sequence: CDR1 MNHNS, CDR2 SASEGT. CDR3 size: 17 residues. J was trimmed by 4 bases and V by 1 base; bases with no gene match: 7. The DNA for the CDR3 is TGTGCCAGCAGTGAAGGAGGGCTAGCGGGGGGGCTAGAGACCCAGTACTTC. It encodes CASSEGGLAGGLETQYF.